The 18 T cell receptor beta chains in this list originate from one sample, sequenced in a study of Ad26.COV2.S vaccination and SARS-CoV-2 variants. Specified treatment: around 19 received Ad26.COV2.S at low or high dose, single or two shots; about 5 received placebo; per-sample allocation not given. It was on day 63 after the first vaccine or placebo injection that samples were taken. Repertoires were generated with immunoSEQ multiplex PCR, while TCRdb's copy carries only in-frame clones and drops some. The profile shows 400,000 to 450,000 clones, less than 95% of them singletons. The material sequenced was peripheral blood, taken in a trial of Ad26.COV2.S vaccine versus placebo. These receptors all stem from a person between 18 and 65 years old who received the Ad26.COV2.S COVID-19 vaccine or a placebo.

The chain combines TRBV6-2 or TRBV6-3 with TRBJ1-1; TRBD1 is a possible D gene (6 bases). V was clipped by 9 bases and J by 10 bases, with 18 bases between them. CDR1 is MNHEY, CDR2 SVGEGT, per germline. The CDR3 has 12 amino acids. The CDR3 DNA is TGTGCCAGTAGCCCACAGGGCGGAGGAGCTTTCTTT. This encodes CASSPQGGGAFF.

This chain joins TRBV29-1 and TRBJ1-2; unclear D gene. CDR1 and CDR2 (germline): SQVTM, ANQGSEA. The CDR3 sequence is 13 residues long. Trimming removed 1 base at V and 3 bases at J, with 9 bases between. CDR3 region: CSVEVFGDYGYTF. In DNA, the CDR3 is TGCAGCGTTGAAGTTTTCGGGGACTATGGCTACACCTTC.

This CDR3 is CASSPERQNSNQPQHF. CDR3 nucleotide sequence: TGTGCCAGCAGTCCCGAACGACAGAATAGCAATCAGCCCCAGCATTTT. The chain uses TRBV28 and TRBJ1-5; D is perhaps TRBD1 (5 bases). With 5 bases removed from V and 0 bases from J, the gap between germline ends came to 14 bases. The CDR3 sequence is 16 residues long. Germline V lookup: CDR1 MDHEN, CDR2 SYDVKM.

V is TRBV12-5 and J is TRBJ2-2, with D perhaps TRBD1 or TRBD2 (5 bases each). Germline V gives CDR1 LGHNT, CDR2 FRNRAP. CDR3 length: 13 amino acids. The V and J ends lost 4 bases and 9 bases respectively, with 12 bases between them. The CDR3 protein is CASGWDPTRELFF. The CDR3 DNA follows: TGTGCTAGTGGTTGGGACCCCACAAGGGAGCTGTTTTTT.

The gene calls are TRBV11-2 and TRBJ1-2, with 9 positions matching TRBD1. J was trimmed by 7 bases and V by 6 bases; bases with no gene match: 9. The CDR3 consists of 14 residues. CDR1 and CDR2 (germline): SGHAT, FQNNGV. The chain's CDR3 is CASRATGTGLGYTF. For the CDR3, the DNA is TGTGCCAGCAGGGCAACCGGGACAGGGCTTGGCTACACCTTC.

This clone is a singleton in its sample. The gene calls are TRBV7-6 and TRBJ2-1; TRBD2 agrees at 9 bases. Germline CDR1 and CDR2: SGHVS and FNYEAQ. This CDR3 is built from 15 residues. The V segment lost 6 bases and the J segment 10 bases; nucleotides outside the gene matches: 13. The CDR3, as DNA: TGTGCCAGCAGATCAGACGGACCCCTAGCGGGAGAGCAGTTCTTC. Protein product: CASRSDGPLAGEQFF.

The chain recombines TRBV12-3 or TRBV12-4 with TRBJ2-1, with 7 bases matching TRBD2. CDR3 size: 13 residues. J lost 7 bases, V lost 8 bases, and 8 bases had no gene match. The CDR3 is CASGEGLMNEQFF. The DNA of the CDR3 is TGTGCCAGCGGGGAGGGCCTAATGAATGAGCAGTTCTTC.

The CDR3, as DNA: TGTGCCAGCAACTCCCCGGGCCGAGTAAACAATGAGCAGTTCTTC. This codes for CASNSPGRVNNEQFF. The rearrangement uses TRBV5-4 and TRBJ2-1; D is uncertain. V lost 6 bases and J 5 bases, leaving 18 bases between the germline ends. This CDR3 is 15 amino acids long. Germline V gene lookup returns CDR1 SGHNT and CDR2 YYREEE (reference sequence).

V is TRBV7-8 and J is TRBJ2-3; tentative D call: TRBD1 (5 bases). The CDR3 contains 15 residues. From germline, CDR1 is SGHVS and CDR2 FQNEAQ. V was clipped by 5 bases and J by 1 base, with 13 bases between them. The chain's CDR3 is CASSDSPDRTDTQYF. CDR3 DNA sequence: TGTGCCAGCAGCGACAGCCCTGATCGCACAGATACGCAGTATTTT.

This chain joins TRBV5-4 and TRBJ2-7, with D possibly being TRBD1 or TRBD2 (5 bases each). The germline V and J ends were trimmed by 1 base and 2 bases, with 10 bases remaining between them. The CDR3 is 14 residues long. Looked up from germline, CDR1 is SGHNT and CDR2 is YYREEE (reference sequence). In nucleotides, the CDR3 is TGTGCCAGCAGCTTGAGGGGACGGACCTACGAGCAGTACTTC. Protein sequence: CASSLRGRTYEQYF.

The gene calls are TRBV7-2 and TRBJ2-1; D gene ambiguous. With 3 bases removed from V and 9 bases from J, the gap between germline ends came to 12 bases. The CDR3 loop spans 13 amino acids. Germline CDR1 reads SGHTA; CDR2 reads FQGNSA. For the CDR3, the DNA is TGTGCCAGCAGCTTTCTCGGTCCCATTGAGCAGTTCTTC. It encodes CASSFLGPIEQFF. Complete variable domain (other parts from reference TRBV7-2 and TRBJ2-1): GAGVSQSPSNKVTEKGKDVELRCDPISGHTALYWYRQSLGQGLEFLIYFQGNSAPDKSGLPSDRFSAERTGGSVSTLTIQRTQQEDSAVYLCASSFLGPIEQFFGPGTRLTVL.

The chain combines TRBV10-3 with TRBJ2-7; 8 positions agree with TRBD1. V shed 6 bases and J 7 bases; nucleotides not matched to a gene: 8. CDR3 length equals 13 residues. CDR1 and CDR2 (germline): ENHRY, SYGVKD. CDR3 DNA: TGTGCCATCAGGGACAGGGCGGGCTATGAGCAGTACTTC. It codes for CAIRDRAGYEQYF.

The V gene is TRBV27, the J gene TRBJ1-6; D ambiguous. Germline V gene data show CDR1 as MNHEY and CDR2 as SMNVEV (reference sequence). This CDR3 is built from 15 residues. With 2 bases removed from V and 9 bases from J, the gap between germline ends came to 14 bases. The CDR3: CASSLTTGNGSPLHF. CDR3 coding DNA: TGTGCCAGCAGTTTAACGACTGGAAACGGTTCACCCCTCCACTTT.

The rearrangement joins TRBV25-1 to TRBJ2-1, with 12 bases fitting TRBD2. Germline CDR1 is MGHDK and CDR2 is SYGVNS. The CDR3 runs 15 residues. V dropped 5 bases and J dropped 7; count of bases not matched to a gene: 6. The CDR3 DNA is TGTGCCAGCAGTTTCCTAGCGGGAGGGCTAAATGAGCAGTTCTTC. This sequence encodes CASSFLAGGLNEQFF.

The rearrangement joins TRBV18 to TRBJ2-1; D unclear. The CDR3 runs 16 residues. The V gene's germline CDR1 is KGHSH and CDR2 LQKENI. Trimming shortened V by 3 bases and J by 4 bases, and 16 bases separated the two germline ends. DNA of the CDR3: TGTGCCAGCTCACCCTCCGTCGGTGCCCCATACAATGAGCAGTTCTTC. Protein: CASSPSVGAPYNEQFF.

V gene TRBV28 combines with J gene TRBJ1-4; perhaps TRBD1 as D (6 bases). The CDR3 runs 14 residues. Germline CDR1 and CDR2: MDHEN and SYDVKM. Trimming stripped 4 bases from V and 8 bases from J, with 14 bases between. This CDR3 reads CASSYPGEGEKLFF. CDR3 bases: TGTGCCAGCAGTTATCCAGGGGAGGGGGAAAAACTGTTTTTT. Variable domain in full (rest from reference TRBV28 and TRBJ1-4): DVKVTQSSRYLVKRTGEKVFLECVQDMDHENMFWYRQDPGLGLRLIYFSYDVKMKEKGDIPEGYSVSREKKERFSLILESASTNQTSMYLCASSYPGEGEKLFFGSGTQLSVL.

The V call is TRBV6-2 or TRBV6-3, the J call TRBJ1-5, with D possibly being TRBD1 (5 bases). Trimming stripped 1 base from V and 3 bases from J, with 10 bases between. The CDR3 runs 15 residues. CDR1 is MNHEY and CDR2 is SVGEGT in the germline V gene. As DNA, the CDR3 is TGTGCCAGCAGTTACTTCCGGGACGCCAATCAGCCCCAGCATTTT. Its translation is CASSYFRDANQPQHF.

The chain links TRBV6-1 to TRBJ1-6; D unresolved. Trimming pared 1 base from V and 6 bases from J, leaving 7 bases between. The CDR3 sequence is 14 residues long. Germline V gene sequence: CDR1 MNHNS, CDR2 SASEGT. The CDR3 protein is CASSEGDTNSPLHF. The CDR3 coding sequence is TGTGCCAGCAGTGAAGGGGATACTAATTCACCCCTCCACTTT.